This TCR beta chain is from a study of T cells in localized non-small cell lung cancer. Remarks on this clone: The antigen is unknown.

The V and J ends lost 0 bases and 5 bases respectively, with 12 bases between them. Germline assignment: CDR1 SGHTA and CDR2 FQGNSA. The CDR3 has 15 amino acids. Profiled with immunoSEQ multiplex PCR; TCRdb holds only in-frame clones, not every one. The sample consists of 20,000 to 25,000 clones, about nine tenths of them appearing once. Study results and limitations: A median of around 60 clones ranked among the top 100 in tumor appeared in adjacent lung.

Sequenced material: peripheral blood, taken before any cancer treatment. The TCR sequence derives from a woman aged 35 to 70 with stage I lung adenocarcinoma. The chain joins TRBV7-2 to TRBJ2-3; D is undetermined. CDR3 nucleotides: TGTGCCAGCAGCTTAGCCCTAGTAACAGTAGATACGCAGTATTTT. It specifies CASSLALVTVDTQYF.